Given below is one TCR beta chain in context. The sample belongs to a study of T cell changes during pregnancy in multiple sclerosis. Profiled with immunoSEQ multiplex PCR; TCRdb holds only in-frame clones, not every one. The data contain tens of thousands of clones, roughly 90% of them seen just once; the ten biggest clones take up approximately 3%. V was pared by 4 bases and J by 8 bases, with 13 bases of the junction left unmatched. The CDR3 runs 17 residues. The germline gives CDR1 SGHTA, CDR2 FQGNSA. This TCR was sampled from a female donor with multiple sclerosis, enrolled in a pregnancy study. Sequenced here: CD8+ T cells from peripheral blood mononuclear cells, sampled before pregnancy. The rearrangement joins TRBV7-2 to TRBJ2-3; 12 nucleotides agree with TRBD2. CDR3 sequence: CASSSGWLAGGESTQYF. CDR3 nucleotides: TGTGCCAGCAGCTCTGGGTGGCTAGCGGGGGGGGAAAGTACGCAGTATTTT.